Below are 32 T cell receptor beta chains sequenced from a single sample in a study of early T cells in non-severe SARS-CoV-2 infection. TCRdb reanalysed the 5' RACE reads using MiXCR and keeps one entry per CDR3 protein. The sample lists around 94,000 distinct CDR3 sequences, about an eighth occurring once. The sample was whole blood. The receptors originated from an adult who was a healthcare worker with PCR-confirmed SARS-CoV-2 infection or an uninfected control (not recorded which).

This clonotype was recorded a few times. The chain employs TRBV7-2 and TRBJ2-1; the match to TRBD2 covers 13 bases. With 0 bases clipped from V and 7 bases from J, the junction kept 3 bases outside the gene matches. The CDR3 is 16 amino acids. In germline, CDR1 is SGHTA, CDR2 FQGNSA. CDR3 sequence (DNA): TGTGCCAGCAGCTTAGCCCGGACTAGCGGGAGTAATGAGCAGTTCTTC. Its translation: CASSLARTSGSNEQFF.

The V call is TRBV5-1, the J call TRBJ2-7; D uncertain. V was cut by 4 bases and J by 6 bases, with 14 bases left in between. Germline CDR1 SGHRS, CDR2 YFSETQ. CDR3 size: 13 residues. CDR3 sequence reads: CASSPGNPREQYF. The CDR3 DNA reads as TGCGCCAGCAGCCCAGGAAACCCCCGCGAGCAGTACTTC.

Concerning this clonotype: This could be a read error, since a much larger clone is one nucleotide away. The rearrangement links TRBV7-9 to TRBJ2-7; perhaps TRBD1 as D (5 bases). Trimming removed 5 bases from V and 7 bases from J, with 18 bases in between. The CDR3 length is 14 residues. From germline, CDR1 is SEHNR and CDR2 FQNEAQ (reference sequence). CDR3 DNA: TGTGCCAGCAGCAGCCGGACACAATCGTGGGAGCAGTACTTC. This gives the protein CASSSRTQSWEQYF. The entire variable domain, with the rest obtained from reference TRBV7-9 and TRBJ2-7, is as follows: DTGVSQNPRHKITKRGQNVTFRCDPISEHNRLYWYRQTLGQGPEFLTYFQNEAQLEKSRLLSDRFSAERPKGSFSTLEIQRTEQGDSAMYLCASSSRTQSWEQYFGPGTRLTVT.

This clonotype was seen repeatedly, ten times or more. The V gene is TRBV28, the J gene TRBJ2-3; D not certain. Looked up from germline, CDR1 is MDHEN and CDR2 is SYDVKM. This CDR3 has 14 amino acids. Trimming cost V 4 bases and J 0 bases, with 8 bases left between them. The CDR3 DNA follows: TGTGCCAGCAGTTCCGCGGTTAGCACAGATACGCAGTATTTT. It specifies CASSSAVSTDTQYF.

V usage is TRBV27 and J usage is TRBJ1-6; D ambiguous. V was pared by 6 bases and J by 11 bases, with 20 bases between. The CDR3 contains 15 residues. CDR1 is MNHEY, CDR2 SMNVEV, per germline (reference sequence). CDR3 in amino acids: CASSPVAAVGPPLHF. The DNA of the CDR3 is TGTGCCAGCAGCCCCGTCGCTGCAGTCGGTCCACCCCTCCACTTT.

The chain is built from TRBV12-3 or TRBV12-4 and TRBJ2-7, with 8 positions matching TRBD2. Germline trimming cut 3 bases from V and 2 bases from J; bases unmatched to any gene: 6. CDR3 size: 15 residues. The CDR3, as DNA: TGTGCCAGCAGTTTTAATCTAGCGGGTCCCTACGAGCAGTACTTC. Its protein is CASSFNLAGPYEQYF.

This clonotype has more than one count but fewer than ten. The rearrangement links TRBV20-1 to TRBJ2-5; D tentatively reads TRBD1 or TRBD2 (5 bases each). Trimming shortened V by 6 bases and J by 5 bases, and 16 bases separated the two germline ends. CDR1 and CDR2 from the germline V gene are DFQATT and SNEGSKA (reference sequence). The CDR3 spans 13 residues. CDR3 nucleotide sequence: TGCAGTGCAAGGAGCATGGGGGAGGAGACCCAGTACTTC. This gives the protein CSARSMGEETQYF.

The CDR3 DNA reads TGTGCCAGCTCTGCGGCAGGGCGAGAAAAACTGTTTTTT. It specifies CASSAAGREKLFF. V usage is TRBV27 and J usage is TRBJ1-4; a weak D match, TRBD1 (5 bases). The CDR3 length is 13 residues. CDR1 and CDR2 from the germline V gene are MNHEY and SMNVEV (reference sequence). V was shortened by 8 bases and J by 8 bases, with 15 bases between the two germline ends.

Ten or more counts support this clonotype. The rearrangement joins TRBV6-2 or TRBV6-3 to TRBJ2-7, with D hard to call. Trimming removed 0 bases from V and 3 bases from J, with 3 bases in between. The CDR3 length is 12 residues. Germline V gene data show CDR1 as MNHEY and CDR2 as SVGEGT. CDR3 DNA sequence: TGTGCCAGCAGTTACTCGAGCTACGAGCAGTACTTC. Protein sequence: CASSYSSYEQYF.

The sample holds a few counts of this clonotype. The chain recombines TRBV15 with TRBJ2-7, with D possibly being TRBD1 (6 bases). The V end was cut by 0 bases, the J end by 4 bases, with 13 bases between. CDR1 LNHNV and CDR2 YYDKDF come from the germline V gene (reference sequence). The CDR3 contains 15 residues. CDR3 nucleotides: TGTGCCACCAGCAGAGAACAGGGCCCACCTTACGAGCAGTACTTC. It encodes CATSREQGPPYEQYF.

There are a few counts of this clonotype. The chain links TRBV6-6 to TRBJ2-7; 9 bases map to TRBD2. The CDR3 has 14 residues. V was clipped by 7 bases and J by 6 bases; unmatched bases: 10. The germline V gene encodes CDR1 MNHNY and CDR2 SVGAGI (reference sequence). CDR3 loop: CASMREREDLEQYF. CDR3 sequence (DNA): TGTGCCAGCATGCGCGAGCGGGAGGACCTCGAGCAGTACTTC.

The gene calls are TRBV5-4 and TRBJ2-2; 9 bases are a match to TRBD2. The junction had 3 bases not matched to a gene; V was cut back by 2 bases and J by 1 base. Germline V gene sequence: CDR1 SGHNT, CDR2 YYREEE (reference sequence). This CDR3 has 16 amino acids. The CDR3 DNA sequence: TGTGCCAGCAGCTTTCTAGCGGGATTGAACACCGGGGAGCTGTTTTTT. It specifies CASSFLAGLNTGELFF.

V is TRBV11-2 and J is TRBJ1-5; D is undetermined. The germline V and J ends were trimmed by 5 bases and 1 base, with 6 bases remaining between them. There are 13 residues in the CDR3. The germline gives CDR1 SGHAT, CDR2 FQNNGV. This CDR3 reads CASSPHSNQPQHF. CDR3 nucleotide sequence: TGTGCCAGCAGCCCCCACAGCAATCAGCCCCAGCATTTT.

This clonotype was recorded many times. This sequence joins TRBV6-5 and TRBJ1-1; D is possibly TRBD1 (5 bases). The CDR3 is 17 residues long. Germline V gene data show CDR1 as MNHEY and CDR2 as SVGAGI. Between the trimmed V and J ends, which lost 2 bases and 0 bases, there was a span of 16 bases. CDR3 in DNA: TGTGCCAGCAGTTACCGGGGCTGGGGCCTGATGAACACTGAAGCTTTCTTT. It is translated as CASSYRGWGLMNTEAFF.

The V call is TRBV10-3, the J call TRBJ2-3; D is unresolved. CDR1 and CDR2 (germline): ENHRY, SYGVKD. V lost 4 bases to trimming and J lost 1 base, with 9 bases between them. The CDR3 totals 14 residues. The CDR3, as DNA: TGTGCCATCAGTGCGAAGGACGGCACAGATACGCAGTATTTT. Encoded protein: CAISAKDGTDTQYF.

The chain links TRBV3-1 to TRBJ2-6, with unresolved D. The CDR3 has 18 amino acids. With 4 bases removed from V and 0 bases from J, the gap between germline ends came to 16 bases. Germline CDR1 LGHDT, CDR2 YNNKEL (reference sequence). The chain's CDR3 is CASSRAKVLSSGANVLTF. The CDR3 DNA reads TGTGCCAGCAGCCGGGCCAAGGTCCTATCCTCTGGGGCCAACGTCCTGACTTTC.

This clonotype was detected only a few times. V usage is TRBV7-2 and J usage is TRBJ2-1; possible D gene TRBD1, 6 bases. V lost 5 bases and J 0 bases, leaving 11 bases between the germline ends. Germline CDR1 and CDR2: SGHTA and FQGNSA. The CDR3 has 15 amino acids. The CDR3 DNA is TGTGCCAGCAGCAACCGGGACAACTCCTACAATGAGCAGTTCTTC. Protein sequence: CASSNRDNSYNEQFF.

This clonotype has more than one count but fewer than ten. This rearrangement joins TRBV28 to TRBJ2-7, with TRBD2 matching 9 bases. With V trimmed by 5 bases and J by 6 bases, 8 bases remained unmatched. Germline CDR1 is MDHEN and CDR2 is SYDVKM. The CDR3 totals 14 residues. The CDR3 here is CASSEREDLGEQYF. For the CDR3, the DNA is TGTGCCAGCAGTGAGCGGGAGGACCTAGGCGAGCAGTACTTC. Together with reference TRBV28 and TRBJ2-7, the CDR3 gives the full variable domain: DVKVTQSSRYLVKRTGEKVFLECVQDMDHENMFWYRQDPGLGLRLIYFSYDVKMKEKGDIPEGYSVSREKKERFSLILESASTNQTSMYLCASSEREDLGEQYFGPGTRLTVT.

This clonotype was counted many times. V is TRBV7-9 and J is TRBJ2-7; D possibly matches TRBD1 or TRBD2 (5 bases each). In germline, CDR1 is SEHNR, CDR2 FQNEAQ (reference sequence). Trimming cost V 5 bases and J 6 bases, with 14 bases left between them. This CDR3 is 13 amino acids long. Written as DNA, the CDR3 is TGTGCCAGCAGCCAAGGGGACCACCCCGAGCAGTACTTC. As protein: CASSQGDHPEQYF.

The genes are TRBV29-1 and TRBJ2-1, with D maybe TRBD2 (6 bases). CDR1 and CDR2 (germline): SQVTM, ANQGSEA. The germline V and J ends were trimmed by 4 bases and 4 bases, with 17 bases remaining between them. CDR3 length: 15 residues. The CDR3 loop is CSVVSEGPRYNEQFF. The DNA of the CDR3 is TGCAGCGTTGTTTCGGAGGGACCGCGTTACAATGAGCAGTTCTTC.

V gene TRBV12-3 or TRBV12-4 combines with J gene TRBJ2-7, with D hard to call. The CDR3 spans 14 residues. The germline V and J ends were trimmed by 8 bases and 3 bases, with 17 bases remaining between them. This CDR3 reads CASGRAQVYYEQYF. The DNA for the CDR3 is TGTGCCAGCGGCCGGGCACAAGTCTACTACGAGCAGTACTTC.

This clonotype was counted ten times or more. The rearrangement links TRBV6-6 to TRBJ2-3; D unclear. The CDR3 has 11 amino acids. CDR1 MNHNY and CDR2 SVGAGI come from the germline V gene (reference sequence). V lost 2 bases and J lost 6, with 3 bases in between. The CDR3 loop reads CASSYGDTQYF. As DNA, the CDR3 is TGTGCCAGCAGTTACGGGGATACGCAGTATTTT.

This clonotype was detected ten times or more. This rearrangement joins TRBV5-4 to TRBJ2-6; D uncertain. Trimming left V 5 bases short and J 3 bases short, with 6 bases between. Germline-derived CDR1 and CDR2 are SGHNT and YYREEE (reference sequence). The CDR3 spans 13 residues. CDR3 in amino acids: CASRRVGANVLTF. In nucleotides, the CDR3 is TGTGCCAGCAGACGCGTTGGGGCCAACGTCCTGACTTTC.

The rearrangement joins TRBV28 to TRBJ1-1; TRBD1 matches 8 bases. The CDR3 is 14 amino acids. Germline V gene lookup returns CDR1 MDHEN and CDR2 SYDVKM. Unmatched junction bases numbered 4, after V lost 6 bases and J lost 1 base. The CDR3 reads CASSFDRGNTEAFF. In nucleotides, the CDR3 is TGTGCCAGCAGCTTCGACAGGGGGAACACTGAAGCTTTCTTT.

This chain connects TRBV24-1 to TRBJ1-5; D not certain. Germline CDR1 reads KGHDR; CDR2 reads SFDVKD. V lost 5 bases and J 3 bases, leaving 10 bases between the germline ends. The CDR3 loop spans 14 amino acids. CDR3 coding DNA: TGTGCCACCAGTGGACCGGGAAACAATCAGCCCCAGCATTTT. It translates to CATSGPGNNQPQHF.

This clonotype was seen a handful of times. The chain combines TRBV2 with TRBJ1-4, with D maybe TRBD1 (5 bases). Germline V CDR1 and CDR2: SNHLY, FYNNEI. V was cut by 7 bases and J by 8 bases, with 20 bases left in between. This CDR3 spans 15 amino acids. The CDR3 DNA is TGTGCCAGCATCCCACCGGGCCCCAGGGCAGAAAAACTGTTTTTT. As protein: CASIPPGPRAEKLFF.

This clonotype showed up many times. This chain joins TRBV7-8 and TRBJ2-5; D remains unclear. V lost 2 bases and J 1 base, leaving 5 bases between the germline ends. The CDR3 consists of 13 residues. CDR1 is SGHVS, CDR2 FQNEAQ, per germline. CDR3 amino acids: CASSLSGQETQYF. The CDR3 DNA sequence: TGTGCCAGCAGCTTATCTGGCCAAGAGACCCAGTACTTC. The variable domain in full, with the rest retrieved from reference TRBV7-8 and TRBJ2-5, is GAGVSQSPRYKVAKRGQDVALRCDPISGHVSLFWYQQALGQGPEFLTYFQNEAQLDKSGLPSDRFFAERPEGSVSTLKIQRTQQEDSAVYLCASSLSGQETQYFGPGTRLLVL.

This clonotype was detected a few times. This rearrangement joins TRBV10-2 to TRBJ2-3; D remains ambiguous. Germline V gene data show CDR1 as WSHSY and CDR2 as SAAADI. The CDR3 contains 14 residues. V shed 0 bases and J shed 3 bases, with 7 bases lying between them. In DNA, the CDR3 is TGCGCCAGCAGTGAGTCGGCGCGGACAGATACGCAGTATTTT. This gives the protein CASSESARTDTQYF.

This clonotype was detected ten times or more. The CDR3 DNA is TGTGCCAGCAGTTTAGCCGGGGCTGGGGCCAACGTCCTGACTTTC. Protein: CASSLAGAGANVLTF. The rearrangement links TRBV12-3 or TRBV12-4 to TRBJ2-6; a weak D match, TRBD2 (5 bases). CDR3 length: 15 residues. Trimming shortened V by 0 bases and J by 2 bases, and 5 bases separated the two germline ends.

To note about this clonotype: This clone may be a read error of a much larger clone one base away. This chain uses TRBV6-5 with TRBJ2-6; a weak D match, TRBD1 (5 bases). The CDR3 runs to 15 residues. The V gene lost 5 bases and the J gene lost 0 bases, with 8 bases spanning the gap. CDR1 and CDR2 (germline): MNHEY, SVGAGI. The CDR3 region is CASSTDSSGANVLTF. The CDR3 nucleotides read TGTGCCAGCAGTACCGACAGCTCTGGGGCCAACGTCCTGACTTTC.

This clonotype was counted between two and nine times. The chain carries TRBV7-2 and TRBJ1-1; the D is unclear. In germline, CDR1 is SGHTA, CDR2 FQGNSA. V lost 1 base to trimming and J lost 7 bases, with 7 bases between them. The CDR3 has 12 amino acids. CDR3 in DNA: TGTGCCAGCAGCTTAGTAGGGATTGAAGCTTTCTTT. Translation: CASSLVGIEAFF.

The chain combines TRBV27 with TRBJ2-7, with D possibly matching TRBD2 (6 bases). CDR3 size: 13 residues. V lost 6 bases to trimming and J lost 4 bases, with 13 bases between them. Germline-derived CDR1 and CDR2 are MNHEY and SMNVEV (reference sequence). CDR3 residues: CASRVVGGYEQYF. CDR3 sequence (DNA): TGTGCCAGCAGGGTGGTGGGAGGTTACGAGCAGTACTTC.